The 9 T cell receptor beta chains listed next were all sequenced from one sample in a study of blood T cell repertoires in COVID-19. Assay: immunoSEQ multiplex PCR; the TCRdb copy retains only in-frame clones and omits some. Of around 64,000 clones detected, 87% appear once; the ten largest clones hold 4% to 5.5%. Sequenced input: peripheral blood. The receptors come from a man aged 50-59 years with active COVID-19.

V and J are TRBV4-3 and TRBJ2-7; TRBD2 might be the D (6 bases). The ends were cut back, 4 bases at V and 7 bases at J, with 17 bases in the middle. The CDR3 loop spans 14 amino acids. CDR1 and CDR2 (germline): LGHNA, YSLEER. CDR3 DNA sequence: TGCGCCAGCAGCCTCAAAAGGAGTAGCGGTGAGCAGTACTTC. It translates to CASSLKRSSGEQYF.

J is TRBJ1-5 and V is TRBV6-5, with no clear D. The CDR3 loop spans 14 amino acids. Germline assignment: CDR1 MNHEY and CDR2 SVGAGI. V lost 5 bases and J lost 4, with 12 bases in between. CDR3 nucleotide sequence: TGTGCCAGCAGTATCGGACTCATAAATCAGCCCCAGCATTTT. It specifies CASSIGLINQPQHF.

The rearrangement links TRBV11-2 to TRBJ1-3, with a possible D match to TRBD1 (5 bases). The V and J ends lost 1 base and 0 bases respectively, with 7 bases between them. Germline CDR1 SGHAT, CDR2 FQNNGV. The CDR3 has 15 amino acids. Here the CDR3 reads CASSLGRGSGNTIYF. The CDR3 DNA is TGTGCCAGCAGCTTAGGGAGGGGCTCTGGAAACACCATATATTTT.

The rearrangement links TRBV6-6 to TRBJ2-1; no reliable D call. The CDR3 consists of 11 residues. The germline V and J ends were trimmed by 4 bases and 5 bases, with 3 bases remaining between them. The V gene's germline CDR1 is MNHNY and CDR2 SVGAGI (reference sequence). CDR3 coding DNA: TGTGCCAGCAGTTCTCACAATGAGCAGTTCTTC. This translates into CASSSHNEQFF.

The rearrangement links TRBV18 to TRBJ2-7; weak D call: TRBD1 (5 bases). V gave up 3 bases and J gave up 3 bases, with 21 bases separating them. The germline V gene has CDR1 KGHSH and CDR2 LQKENI. The CDR3 runs to 17 residues. CDR3 amino acids: CASSPLRGRSTHYEQYF. The CDR3 nucleotides are TGTGCCAGCTCACCCCTAAGGGGCCGTTCTACACACTACGAGCAGTACTTC.

This chain connects TRBV18 to TRBJ2-3; TRBD2 agrees at 9 bases. V dropped 5 bases and J dropped 5; count of bases not matched to a gene: 14. Germline CDR1 KGHSH, CDR2 LQKENI. There are 17 residues in the CDR3. CDR3 amino acids: CASSSSLGLAIGDTQYF. DNA for the CDR3: TGTGCCAGCTCATCTTCACTAGGACTAGCGATTGGAGATACGCAGTATTTT.

This clone was counted only a few times. The chain employs TRBV27 and TRBJ2-1; D is possibly TRBD2 (5 bases). Trimming took off 8 bases at V and 0 bases at J, with 11 bases between the two ends. Germline V gives CDR1 MNHEY, CDR2 SMNVEV (reference sequence). The CDR3 has 14 residues. The CDR3 reads CASGLAYSYNEQFF. As DNA, the CDR3 is TGTGCCAGCGGGCTAGCTTACTCCTACAATGAGCAGTTCTTC.

Written as DNA, the CDR3 is TGCGCCAGCAGTGACAGCGGACCATACAATGAGCAGTTCTTC. Amino acid sequence: CASSDSGPYNEQFF. V gene TRBV10-2 combines with J gene TRBJ2-1, with D tentatively TRBD2 (5 bases). The CDR3 extends over 14 amino acids. Per the germline V gene, CDR1 is WSHSY and CDR2 is SAAADI. V gave up 3 bases and J gave up 4 bases, with 10 bases separating them.

The V and J genes are TRBV5-1 and TRBJ1-1; possibly TRBD1 for D (6 bases). CDR1 and CDR2 (germline): SGHRS, YFSETQ. This CDR3 has 14 residues. V was clipped by 4 bases and J by 4 bases, with 14 bases between them. The CDR3 here is CASSLTGTGTEAFF. The CDR3 DNA is TGCGCCAGCAGCCTGACAGGTACCGGCACTGAAGCTTTCTTT. The full variable domain, completed using reference TRBV5-1 and TRBJ1-1, is KAGVTQTPRYLIKTRGQQVTLSCSPISGHRSVSWYQQTPGQGLQFLFEYFSETQRNKGNFPGRFSGRQFSNSRSEMNVSTLELGDSALYLCASSLTGTGTEAFFGQGTRLTVV.